A single sample gave rise to the 2 T cell receptor beta chains below, sequenced in a study of T cells in Graves' hyperthyroidism and ophthalmopathy (dated by TCRdb to between 2017 and 2020). The library was generated by multiplex PCR. The sequencer was an Illumina HiSeq 2000. TCR beta CDR3 regions were amplified from RNA transcripts. For the first round of RT-PCR on the TCR CDR3, the HTBI primer set was used together with the Qiagen OneStep RT-PCR kit. TCRdb trimmed the raw reads at Q25, called clones with MiXCR and kept productive beta chains. A single entry per CDR3 protein holds the most common genes and DNA from its merged rows. This sample is represented by roughly 500,000 distinct CDR3 sequences; around 14% of them were singletons. The ten largest account for around 5.4% of the sample. What was sequenced was blood. Receptors originate from a woman aged 25 to 39 with Graves' hyperthyroidism that later progressed to Graves' ophthalmopathy.

The chain joins TRBV14 to TRBJ2-1; the match to TRBD2 covers 7 bases. In germline, CDR1 is SGHDN, CDR2 FVKESK. This CDR3 comprises 15 residues. Trimming removed 2 bases from V and 9 bases from J; junction bases left unmatched: 10. This CDR3 reads CASSQSGGRVSEQFF. The CDR3, as DNA: TGTGCCAGCAGCCAATCTGGCGGGAGAGTTAGTGAGCAGTTCTTC.

This clonotype was recorded many times. The genes are TRBV7-3 and TRBJ1-1; D unresolved. The CDR3 covers 14 residues. The germline CDR1 and CDR2 sequences are SGHTA and FQGTGA. Deletions cut 2 bases from V and 2 bases from J, with 9 bases between. CDR3 DNA: TGTGCCAGCAGCTTATATACAGTAAACACTGAAGCTTTCTTT. Its protein is CASSLYTVNTEAFF.